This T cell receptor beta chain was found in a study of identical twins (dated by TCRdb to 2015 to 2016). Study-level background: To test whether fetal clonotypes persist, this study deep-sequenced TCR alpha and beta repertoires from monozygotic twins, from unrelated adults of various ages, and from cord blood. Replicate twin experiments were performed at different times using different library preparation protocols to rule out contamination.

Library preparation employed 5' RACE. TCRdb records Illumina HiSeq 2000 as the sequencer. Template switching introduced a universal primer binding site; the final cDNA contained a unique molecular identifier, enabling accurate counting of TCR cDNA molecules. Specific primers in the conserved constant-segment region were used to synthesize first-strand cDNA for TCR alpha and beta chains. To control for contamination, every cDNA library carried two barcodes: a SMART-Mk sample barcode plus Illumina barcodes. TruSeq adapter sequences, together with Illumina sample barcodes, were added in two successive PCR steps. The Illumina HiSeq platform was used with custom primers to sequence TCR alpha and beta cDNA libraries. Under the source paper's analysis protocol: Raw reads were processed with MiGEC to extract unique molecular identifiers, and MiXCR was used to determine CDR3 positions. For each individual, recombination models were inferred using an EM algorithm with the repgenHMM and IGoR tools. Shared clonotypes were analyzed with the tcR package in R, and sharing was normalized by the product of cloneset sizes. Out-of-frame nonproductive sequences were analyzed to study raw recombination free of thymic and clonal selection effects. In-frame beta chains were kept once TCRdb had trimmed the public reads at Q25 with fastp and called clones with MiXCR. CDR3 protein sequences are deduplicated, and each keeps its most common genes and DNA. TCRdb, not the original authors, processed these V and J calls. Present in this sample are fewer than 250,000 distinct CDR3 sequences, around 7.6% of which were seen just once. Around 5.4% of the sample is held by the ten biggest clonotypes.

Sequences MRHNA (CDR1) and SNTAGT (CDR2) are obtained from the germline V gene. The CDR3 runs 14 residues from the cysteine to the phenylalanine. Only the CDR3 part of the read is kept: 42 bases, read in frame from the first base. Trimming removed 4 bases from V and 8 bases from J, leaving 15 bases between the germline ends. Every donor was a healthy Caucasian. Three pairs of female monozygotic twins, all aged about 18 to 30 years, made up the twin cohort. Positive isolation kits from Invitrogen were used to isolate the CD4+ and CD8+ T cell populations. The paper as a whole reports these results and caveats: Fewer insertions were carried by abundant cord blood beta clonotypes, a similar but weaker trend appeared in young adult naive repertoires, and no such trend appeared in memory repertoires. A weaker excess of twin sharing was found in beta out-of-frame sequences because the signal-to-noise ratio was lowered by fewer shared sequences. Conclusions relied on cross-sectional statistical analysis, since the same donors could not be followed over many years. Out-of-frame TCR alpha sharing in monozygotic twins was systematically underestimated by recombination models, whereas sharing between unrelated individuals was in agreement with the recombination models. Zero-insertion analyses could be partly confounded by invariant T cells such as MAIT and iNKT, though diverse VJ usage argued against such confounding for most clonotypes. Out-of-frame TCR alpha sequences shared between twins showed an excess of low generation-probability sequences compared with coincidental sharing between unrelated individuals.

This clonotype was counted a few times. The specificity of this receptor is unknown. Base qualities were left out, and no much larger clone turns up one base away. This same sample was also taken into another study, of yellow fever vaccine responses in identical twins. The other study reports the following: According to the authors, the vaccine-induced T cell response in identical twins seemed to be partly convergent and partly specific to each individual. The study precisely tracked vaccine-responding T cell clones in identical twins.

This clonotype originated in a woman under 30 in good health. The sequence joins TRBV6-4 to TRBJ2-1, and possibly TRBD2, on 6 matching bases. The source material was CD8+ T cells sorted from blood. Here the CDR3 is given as CASSGGNEGDEQFF. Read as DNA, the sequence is TGTGCCAGCAGTGGCGGGAACGAGGGCGATGAGCAGTTCTTC.